The 14 T cell receptor beta chains below were found in one sample sequenced in a study of T cell responses to AZD1222 COVID-19 vaccine. Sequencing was performed with immunoSEQ multiplex PCR; in TCRdb, only in-frame clones are kept and a portion is missing. Of over 110,000 clones in the sample, about 91% were seen once. The material was peripheral blood, obtained 28 days after the second AZD1222 dose. These receptors originate from an adult who received the AZD1222 COVID-19 vaccine.

The V call is TRBV19, the J call TRBJ1-3; D unresolved. V lost 7 bases and J 0 bases, leaving 13 bases between the germline ends. This CDR3 spans 15 amino acids. CDR1 is LNHDA and CDR2 is SQIVND in the germline V gene (reference sequence). CDR3 DNA: TGTGCCAGTACTGGCCCCGGAGGCTCTGGAAACACCATATATTTT. It codes for CASTGPGGSGNTIYF.

The chain uses TRBV3-1 (or the pseudogene TRBV3-2) and TRBJ2-3; 9 nucleotides match TRBD2. Germline V CDR1 and CDR2: LGHDT, YNNKEL (reference sequence). The junction had 4 bases not matched to a gene; V was cut back by 4 bases and J by 2 bases. The CDR3 extends over 15 amino acids. The CDR3 sequence is CASSLRLAATDTQYF. The CDR3 DNA follows: TGTGCCAGCAGCCTAAGACTAGCGGCCACAGATACGCAGTATTTT.

Worth noting for this clone: Different DNA sequences within this sample yield the same CDR3. The chain employs TRBV5-4 and TRBJ2-7; 8 bases match TRBD1. CDR1 and CDR2 (germline): SGHNT, YYREEE (reference sequence). V lost 0 bases to trimming and J lost 1 base; unmatched junction nucleotides: 0. The CDR3 has 14 amino acids. The CDR3 coding sequence is TGTGCCAGCAGCTTGGGACAGGGGTCCTACGAGCAGTACTTC. Encoded protein: CASSLGQGSYEQYF.

The table lists this clone with a few counts. The rearrangement links TRBV7-2 to TRBJ1-5, with D unclear. V shed 0 bases and J shed 4 bases, with 10 bases lying between them. The CDR3 contains 15 residues. Germline CDR1 SGHTA, CDR2 FQGNSA. CDR3 residues: CASSLARGVNQPQHF. Written as DNA, the CDR3 is TGTGCCAGCAGCTTAGCCCGGGGAGTTAATCAGCCCCAGCATTTT.

This chain joins TRBV19 and TRBJ1-4; TRBD1 matches at 8 bases. Looked up from germline, CDR1 is LNHDA and CDR2 is SQIVND (reference sequence). The junction had 7 bases not matched to a gene; V was cut back by 2 bases and J by 5 bases. CDR3 length equals 16 residues. CDR3 region: CASSITGTGLNEKLFF. In nucleotides, the CDR3 is TGTGCCAGTAGTATAACAGGGACAGGATTGAATGAAAAACTGTTTTTT.

The gene calls are TRBV5-5 and TRBJ1-1; D is possibly TRBD1 (5 bases). The length of the CDR3 is 16 residues. V gave up 4 bases and J gave up 1 base, with 17 bases separating them. Germline V gene data show CDR1 as SGHKS and CDR2 as YYEKEE (reference sequence). CDR3 sequence: CASSPSAGLRNTEAFF. DNA for the CDR3: TGTGCCAGCAGCCCCTCTGCAGGGCTAAGGAACACTGAAGCTTTCTTT.

This chain links TRBV28 with TRBJ1-6; 9 bases match TRBD1. The V gene's germline CDR1 is MDHEN and CDR2 SYDVKM. The CDR3 length is 14 residues. V was pared by 8 bases and J by 10 bases, with 9 bases of the junction left unmatched. The CDR3 region has the DNA TGTGCCAGCGGACAGGGGTTACTCTCCTCACCCCTCCACTTT. It codes for CASGQGLLSSPLHF.

This clone appeared once. The chain links TRBV6-4 to TRBJ2-2, with TRBD2 matching over 12 bases. The CDR3 has 15 residues. V gave up 8 bases and J gave up 4 bases; unmatched junction bases: 5. CDR1 and CDR2 (germline): MRHNA, SNTAGT. The CDR3 nucleotides read TGTGCCAGCCGGCCACTAGCGGGAGGCACCGGGGAGCTGTTTTTT. Translating it yields CASRPLAGGTGELFF.

The chain uses TRBV6-5 and TRBJ1-2, with TRBD1 as a possible D gene (5 bases). This CDR3 contains 15 residues. V was cut by 8 bases and J by 1 base, with 17 bases left in between. Germline V gene lookup returns CDR1 MNHEY and CDR2 SVGAGI. The CDR3 bases are TGTGCCAGCGTACCGCCGCGGGGCAGTAACTATGGCTACACCTTC. This sequence encodes CASVPPRGSNYGYTF.

This clone was detected once. The chain joins TRBV18 to TRBJ1-5; D gene ambiguous. This CDR3 spans 12 amino acids. Germline CDR1 and CDR2: KGHSH and LQKENI. Trimming shortened V by 6 bases and J by 4 bases, and 7 bases separated the two germline ends. The CDR3, as DNA: TGTGCCAGCTCCCAGACAAATCAGCCCCAGCATTTT. Its translation: CASSQTNQPQHF.

V gene TRBV7-2 combines with J gene TRBJ2-5, with D hard to call. The CDR3 sequence is 15 residues long. Germline CDR1 SGHTA, CDR2 FQGNSA. Trimming removed 2 bases from V and 3 bases from J, with 13 bases in between. This CDR3 reads CASSLSPQVEETQYF. The CDR3 DNA follows: TGTGCCAGCAGCTTAAGTCCCCAGGTAGAAGAGACCCAGTACTTC.

This chain links TRBV7-9 with TRBJ2-2, with D possibly TRBD2 on 6 matching bases. This CDR3 has 13 amino acids. The V end lost 10 bases, the J end lost 10 bases, and 19 bases lay between the germline ends. The germline gives CDR1 SEHNR, CDR2 FQNEAQ (reference sequence). The CDR3 is CAIAGGARAELFF. As DNA, the CDR3 is TGTGCCATCGCCGGCGGGGCGCGCGCGGAGCTGTTTTTT.

The rearrangement uses TRBV2 and TRBJ1-3; D perhaps matches TRBD1 (6 bases). The V and J ends lost 7 bases and 3 bases respectively, with 13 bases between them. The CDR3 covers 14 residues. CDR1 and CDR2 (germline): SNHLY, FYNNEI. Here the CDR3 reads CASTGGAVGNTIYF. Written as DNA, the CDR3 is TGTGCCAGCACCGGGGGGGCAGTTGGAAACACCATATATTTT.

This chain connects TRBV12-3 or TRBV12-4 to TRBJ1-5; TRBD1 is a possible D gene (5 bases). The CDR3 is 13 amino acids. Trimming stripped 6 bases from V and 7 bases from J, with 13 bases between. The CDR3 nucleotides read TGTGCCAGCAGGCAAGGCGGGGGGCAGCCCCAGCATTTT. Protein: CASRQGGGQPQHF.